This T cell receptor (beta chain) was captured by sequencing in a study of vaccination and CD4 T cells after COVID-19. The CDR3 spans 14 residues. Trimming took off 1 base at V and 2 bases at J, with 10 bases between the two ends. Germline V gives CDR1 DFQATT, CDR2 SNEGSKA (reference sequence). The Oncomine TCR Beta short-read assay was applied to DNA of cultured CD4+ T cells. CD4+ T cells were cultured, and genomic DNA was extracted from them. TCRdb used MiXCR to reprocess the PCR reads, holding one entry per CDR3 protein. Among fewer than 10,000 distinct CDR3 sequences, around 37% were seen once, and the ten largest hold roughly 8%. Treatment indicated: approximately 9-day PBMC culture with coronavirus spike peptide pools or control peptides (ViraFEST assay). Investigators obtained the unexposed donor's CD4+ T cells before the COVID-19 pandemic (2011-2018). This clonotype has more than one count but fewer than ten. Its target is unknown.

The source of this sequence is a human donor in good health. Material for sequencing was CD4+ T cells from blood, cultured in vitro. The chain carries TRBV20-1 and TRBJ2-3; no firm D call. This CDR3 is CSARVDGYTDTQYF. The CDR3 coding sequence is TGCAGTGCTAGAGTGGACGGATACACAGATACGCAGTATTTT.